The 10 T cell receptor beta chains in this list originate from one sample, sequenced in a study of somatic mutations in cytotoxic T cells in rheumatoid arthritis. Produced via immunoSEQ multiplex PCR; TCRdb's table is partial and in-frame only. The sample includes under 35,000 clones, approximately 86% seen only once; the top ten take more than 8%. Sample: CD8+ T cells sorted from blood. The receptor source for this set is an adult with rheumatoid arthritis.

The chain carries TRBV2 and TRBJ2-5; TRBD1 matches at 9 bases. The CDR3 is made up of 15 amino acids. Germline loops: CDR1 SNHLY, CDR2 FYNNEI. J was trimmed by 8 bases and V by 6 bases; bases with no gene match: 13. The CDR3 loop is CASSPWDRAQQTQYF. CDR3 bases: TGTGCCAGCAGCCCTTGGGACAGGGCCCAGCAAACCCAGTACTTC. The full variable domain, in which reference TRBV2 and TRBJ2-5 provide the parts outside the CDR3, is EPEVTQTPSHQVTQMGQEVILRCVPISNHLYFYWYRQILGQKVEFLVSFYNNEISEKSEIFDDQFSVERPDGSNFTLKIRSTKLEDSAMYFCASSPWDRAQQTQYFGPGTRLLVL.

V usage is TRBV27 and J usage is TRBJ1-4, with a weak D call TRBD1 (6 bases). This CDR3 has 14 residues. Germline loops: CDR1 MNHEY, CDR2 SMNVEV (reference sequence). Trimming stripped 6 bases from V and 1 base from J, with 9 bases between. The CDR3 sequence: CASSRGLTNEKLFF. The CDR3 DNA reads TGTGCCAGCAGCAGGGGTTTAACTAATGAAAAACTGTTTTTT.

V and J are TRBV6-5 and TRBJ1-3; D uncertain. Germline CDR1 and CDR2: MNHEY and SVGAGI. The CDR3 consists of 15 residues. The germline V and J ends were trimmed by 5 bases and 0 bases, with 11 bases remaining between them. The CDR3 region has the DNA TGTGCCAGCAGTCTGACGGCTTACTCTGGAAACACCATATATTTT. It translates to CASSLTAYSGNTIYF.

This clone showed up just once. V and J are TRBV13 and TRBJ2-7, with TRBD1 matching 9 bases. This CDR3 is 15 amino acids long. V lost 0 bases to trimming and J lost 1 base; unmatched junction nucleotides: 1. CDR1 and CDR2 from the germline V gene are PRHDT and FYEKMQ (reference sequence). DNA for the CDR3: TGTGCCAGCAGCTTAGGAGGGACAGGGTCCTACGAGCAGTACTTC. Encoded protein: CASSLGGTGSYEQYF.

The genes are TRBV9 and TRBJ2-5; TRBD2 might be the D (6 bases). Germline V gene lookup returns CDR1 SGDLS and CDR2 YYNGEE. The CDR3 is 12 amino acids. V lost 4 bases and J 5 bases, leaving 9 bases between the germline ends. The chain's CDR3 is CASSPEGETQYF. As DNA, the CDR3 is TGTGCCAGCAGCCCGGAGGGGGAGACCCAGTACTTC.

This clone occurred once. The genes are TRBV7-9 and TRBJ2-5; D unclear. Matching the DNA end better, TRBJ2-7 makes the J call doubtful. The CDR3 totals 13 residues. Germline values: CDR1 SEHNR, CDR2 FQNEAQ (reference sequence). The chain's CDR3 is CASTQLNTGEQYF. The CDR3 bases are TGTGCCAGCACCCAGCTAAATACCGGCGAGCAGTACTTC.

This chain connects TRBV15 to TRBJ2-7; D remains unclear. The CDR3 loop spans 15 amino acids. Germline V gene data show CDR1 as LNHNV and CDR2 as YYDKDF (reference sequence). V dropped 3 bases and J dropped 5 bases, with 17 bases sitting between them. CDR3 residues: CATSSGLLGTDEQYF. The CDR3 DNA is TGTGCCACCAGCAGCGGCCTACTTGGTACGGACGAGCAGTACTTC.

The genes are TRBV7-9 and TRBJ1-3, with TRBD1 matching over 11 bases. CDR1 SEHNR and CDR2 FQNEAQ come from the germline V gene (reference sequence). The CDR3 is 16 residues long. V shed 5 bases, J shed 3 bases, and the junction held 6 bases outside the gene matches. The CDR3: CASSPGTGGLGNTIYF. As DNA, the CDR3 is TGTGCCAGCAGCCCCGGGACAGGGGGACTTGGAAACACCATATATTTT.

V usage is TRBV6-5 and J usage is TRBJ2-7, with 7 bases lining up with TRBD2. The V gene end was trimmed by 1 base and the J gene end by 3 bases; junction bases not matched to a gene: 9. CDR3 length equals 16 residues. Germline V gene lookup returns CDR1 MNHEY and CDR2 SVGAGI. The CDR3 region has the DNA TGTGCCAGCAGTTACTTCTTTCCAGCGGGGAACTACGAGCAGTACTTC. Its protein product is CASSYFFPAGNYEQYF.

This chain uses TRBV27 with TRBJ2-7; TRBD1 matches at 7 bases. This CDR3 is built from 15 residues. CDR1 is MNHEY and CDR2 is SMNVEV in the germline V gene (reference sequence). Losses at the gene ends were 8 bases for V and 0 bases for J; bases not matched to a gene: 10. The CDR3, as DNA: TGTGCCAGCGGAACACTCAGGGGGAGCTCCTACGAGCAGTACTTC. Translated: CASGTLRGSSYEQYF.